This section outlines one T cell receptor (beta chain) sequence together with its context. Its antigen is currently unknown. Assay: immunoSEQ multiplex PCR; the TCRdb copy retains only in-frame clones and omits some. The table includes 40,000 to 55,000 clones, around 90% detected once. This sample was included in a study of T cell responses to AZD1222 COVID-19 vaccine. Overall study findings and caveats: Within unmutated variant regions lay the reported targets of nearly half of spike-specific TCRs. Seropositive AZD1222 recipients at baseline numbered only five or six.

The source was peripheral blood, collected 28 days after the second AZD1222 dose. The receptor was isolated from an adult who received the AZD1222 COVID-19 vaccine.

The DNA for the CDR3 is TGTGCCAGCAGCGTAGGAGGGATAAACACTGAAGCTTTCTTT. It is translated as CASSVGGINTEAFF. The chain carries TRBV9 and TRBJ1-1; no firm D call. Trimming left V 0 bases short and J 2 bases short, with 8 bases between. The CDR3 is 14 amino acids. CDR1 SGDLS and CDR2 YYNGEE come from the germline V gene.